This T cell receptor beta chain comes out of a study of CD8 T cells in ankylosing spondylitis. CDR1 SGHRS and CDR2 YFSETQ come from the germline V gene. V lost 8 bases, J lost 1 base, and 33 bases lay in between. CDR3 size: 20 residues. Quantitative barcoded 5'-RACE was used to prepare TCR beta libraries. TCRdb re-called the 5' RACE reads with MiXCR, one entry per CDR3 protein. The sample comprises some 130,000 distinct CDR3 sequences, roughly 6.6% of which are singletons, and around 12% rests with the top ten. About this clonotype itself: Its antigen is not known.

Points from the study as a whole: Both synovial fluid and blood in reactive arthritis had previously been reported to carry some motif variants. Several highly homologous variants made up a TCR beta motif, and this motif appeared characteristic of ankylosing spondylitis blood. Within matched ankylosing spondylitis synovial fluid, disease-linked clones were reportedly significantly enriched.

V usage is TRBV5-1 and J usage is TRBJ1-1; D not certain. The sample taken for sequencing was blood, either unsorted or a sorted T cell fraction (not recorded which). This clonotype was obtained from a female donor with ankylosing spondylitis or in good health (not recorded which). This chain's CDR3 is CARTPTKGQSLEPSNTEAFF. The CDR3 nucleotides read TGCGCCAGGACTCCTACGAAGGGCCAATCCTTGGAGCCATCGAACACTGAAGCTTTCTTT.